This record covers a single TCR beta chain. Authors' analysis steps: Estimated nucleated cell counts came from reference gene primer amplification. The table came from immunoSEQ multiplex PCR; TCRdb's copy has only in-frame clones and leaves some out. The V and J calls and clone size are taken from that table; D and trimming were inferred from the DNA. The profile shows about 170,000 clones, 85% to 95% of them singletons. The data were taken from a study of blood T cell repertoires in COVID-19. Study overall: Sites in the United States, Italy and Spain provided acute and convalescent COVID-19 samples. Sources were T cells, B-cell-depleted T cells, or PBMCs; the material itself was cDNA or gDNA.

Germline CDR1 and CDR2: SGHAT and FQNNGV. The CDR3 is 14 residues long. The junction had 2 bases not matched to a gene; V was cut back by 1 base and J by 5 bases. The sequencing sample was made of peripheral blood. The TCR originated in a woman aged 50 to 60 with acute or convalescent COVID-19. The genes are TRBV11-2 and TRBJ2-1; 7 positions agree with TRBD2. The CDR3 protein is CASSLVGTNNEQFF. The CDR3 coding sequence is TGTGCCAGCAGCTTAGTTGGGACTAACAATGAGCAGTTCTTC. The whole variable domain, remainder taken from reference TRBV11-2 and TRBJ2-1, is EAGVAQSPRYKIIEKRQSVAFWCNPISGHATLYWYQQILGQGPKLLIQFQNNGVVDDSQLPKDRFSAERLKGVDSTLKIQPAKLEDSAVYLCASSLVGTNNEQFFGPGTRLTVL.